This T cell receptor beta chain emerged from a study of blood T cells in healthy people across ages. Samples had at least 6.5 million PBMCs isolated from them. The CDR3 runs 15 residues. Germline values: CDR1 MNHEY, CDR2 SMNVEV (reference sequence). Trimming removed 6 bases from V and 4 bases from J; junction bases left unmatched: 5. Primers used in a second PCR of about 6 to 11 cycles were a sample-barcoded 5' primer and a J-beta primer mix. TCRdb re-called the 5' RACE reads through MiXCR, storing one row per CDR3 protein. The sample lists some 850,000 distinct CDR3 sequences; roughly 24% were seen once. This clonotype was detected only a few times. This sample was shared with a second study, whose subject was T cells of mothers and their children. That study reports: Related mother-child pairs shared slightly more overlap than unrelated pairs, but the difference was non-significant. There were no persistent microchimeric T cell clones detected.

The material sequenced was blood. The source is a boy aged 10-17 years in good health. The chain has TRBV27 and TRBJ2-1; 11 nucleotides agree with TRBD1. CDR3 bases: TGTGCCAGCAGATCCGGGACAGGGGGATACAATGAGCAGTTCTTC. It yields the protein CASRSGTGGYNEQFF.